The text below deals with one TCR beta chain. No antigen is known for it. The CDR3 contains 16 residues. Germline loops: CDR1 SEHNR, CDR2 FQNEAQ (reference sequence). Losses at the gene ends were 2 bases for V and 3 bases for J; bases not matched to a gene: 4. This specimen belongs to a study of T cell responses to AZD1222 COVID-19 vaccine. TCRdb keeps only in-frame clones here, not all; method: immunoSEQ multiplex PCR. This sample has 120,000 to 150,000 clones, with approximately 93% found just once. Study-wide points: Two doses of AZD1222 preceded a rise in Spike-specific TCR breadth and depth. Of the AZD1222 recipients, only 5 to 7 were seropositive at baseline.

The chain couples TRBV7-9 to TRBJ2-1, with TRBD2 identical over 10 bases. This clonotype was sampled from an adult in good health. The specimen was peripheral blood, collected on day 0 of MenACWY control vaccination. This CDR3 is CASSLRGTSDYNEQFF. The CDR3 nucleotides read TGTGCCAGCAGCTTACGGGGGACTAGCGACTACAATGAGCAGTTCTTC.